A selection of T cell receptor beta chains follows, all from one sample in a study of cytomegalovirus exposure and HLA in healthy donors. The data were produced by immunoSEQ multiplex PCR, yet TCRdb's version contains in-frame clones alone and is incomplete. This sample carries approximately 140,000 clones, roughly two thirds of them seen once, and the ten largest clones take about 1.8%. The sequenced material came from PBMCs. The receptors derive from a male donor in good health and CMV-seronegative. Both conserved end residues are part of each CDR3. Each record gives: V gene, clone size, J gene, D gene, CDR3 DNA, CDR3 protein. A D gene is named only where the DNA matches it firmly. Expanded clones are given a class, and other clones once, few, many or no size at all.

TRBV10-1	once	TRBJ1-5	NA	TGCGCCAGCATGGGGGCTTATAGCAATCAGCCCCAGCATTTT	CASMGAYSNQPQHF
TRBV6-5	NA	TRBJ1-2	NA	TGTGCCAGCAGTCCCCGACCCGGGGGTGGCTACACCTTC	CASSPRPGGGYTF
TRBV19	NA	TRBJ1-2	TRBD1	TGTGCCAGTAGAAATCAGGGGGACTATGGCTACACCTTC	CASRNQGDYGYTF
TRBV15	NA	TRBJ1-5	TRBD1	TGTGCCACCAGCGGTGACAGGGGGAATCAGCCCCAGCATTTT	CATSGDRGNQPQHF
TRBV7-9	few	TRBJ2-3	TRBD2	TGTGCCAGCAGCGTAACTAGCGGGGGGAGGGATACGCAGTATTTT	CASSVTSGGRDTQYF
TRBV27	NA	TRBJ1-6	NA	TGTGCCAGCAGTTCACGACAAATTTCACCCCTCCACTTT	CASSSRQISPLHF
TRBV12-1	few	TRBJ1-6	NA	TGTGCCAGCAGCCTAATTAATTCACCCCTCCCCTTT	CASSLINSPLPF
TRBV6-1	NA	TRBJ2-7	TRBD1	TGTGCCAGCAGGCCCGGGACAGGGTTCTTTCACGAGCAGTACTTC	CASRPGTGFFHEQYF
TRBV12-5	NA	TRBJ2-7	TRBD2	TGTGCTAGTGGTCCTATACAGGGACTAGCGGGGGGGACCTCCTACGAGCAGTACTTC	CASGPIQGLAGGTSYEQYF
TRBV7-9	NA	TRBJ2-7	TRBD1	TGTTCCAGCAGCTTAGAAGGCAGGGGGCGTCGTTCCTACGAGCAGTACTTC	CSSSLEGRGRRSYEQYF
TRBV27	NA	TRBJ1-5	NA	TGTGCCAGCACGTCGACACTGGGTGAGGGTCAGCCCCAGCATTTT	CASTSTLGEGQPQHF
TRBV5-1	NA	TRBJ2-2	NA	TGCGCCAGCAGCATCTCAGGGGAAACCGGGGAGCTGTTTTTT	CASSISGETGELFF
TRBV29-1	NA	TRBJ2-1	TRBD2	TGCAGCGTTGAACGACTAGCGGGGGTGGATGAGCAGTTCTTC	CSVERLAGVDEQFF
TRBV5-1	NA	TRBJ2-7	NA	TGCGCCAGCAGCCCGGGGGTAGGTGGAGCGCACGAGCAGTACTTC	CASSPGVGGAHEQYF
TRBV19	NA	TRBJ2-6	TRBD1	TGTGCCAGTAGTACCGGGACAGCACCTTACGACTCTGGGGCCAACGTCCTGACTTTC	CASSTGTAPYDSGANVLTF
TRBV6-5	NA	TRBJ1-1	TRBD1	TGTGCCAGCAGTTACTCCCGGACAGGGGGCACTGAAGCTTTCTTT	CASSYSRTGGTEAFF
TRBV18	few	TRBJ2-5	TRBD2	TGTGCCAGCTCACCGGGACTAGCGGGGGAAGAGACCCAGTACTTC	CASSPGLAGEETQYF
TRBV29-1	NA	TRBJ1-2	NA	TGCAGCGTTTCTTCAGGGGATGGCTACACCTTC	CSVSSGDGYTF
TRBV5-4	NA	TRBJ2-2	TRBD1	TGTGCCAGCAAGCCACAGGGGCCGAACACCGGGGAGCTGTTTTTT	CASKPQGPNTGELFF
TRBV25-1	NA	TRBJ1-4	NA	TGTGCCAGCACGCACGGATGGGGGCGCGGAGAAAAACTGTTTTTT	CASTHGWGRGEKLFF
TRBV6-5	NA	TRBJ1-2	TRBD1	TGTGCCAGCAGTTCGACAGGGCCTCGGGGCTACACCTTC	CASSSTGPRGYTF
TRBV28	few	TRBJ1-6	NA	TGTGCCAGCAGTTTATCTGATGGAGGAGAACATTCACCCCTCCACTTT	CASSLSDGGEHSPLHF
TRBV18	NA	TRBJ2-7	NA	TGTGCCAGCTCACCACAGTTCGGCAGGGGCGAGCAGTACTTC	CASSPQFGRGEQYF
TRBV15	NA	TRBJ2-1	NA	TGTGCCACCAGCAGAGACGGCAGGAGGTATGAGCAGTTCTTC	CATSRDGRRYEQFF
TRBV9	NA	TRBJ1-1	NA	TGTGCCAGCAGCGTAGGGGCCCTACCGAACACTGAAGCTTTCTTT	CASSVGALPNTEAFF
TRBV7-9	NA	TRBJ2-5	NA	TGTGCCAGCAGCTTAGCTCAGGACTATCAAGAGACCCAGTACTTC	CASSLAQDYQETQYF
TRBV27	NA	TRBJ2-3	TRBD1	TGTGCCAGCAGTTTGGACAGGCCACCCCCAGATACGCAGTATTTT	CASSLDRPPPDTQYF
TRBV6-6	NA	TRBJ1-1	TRBD1	TGTGCCAGCAGGCCCGGGGACAGGGGGCACACTGAAGCTTTCTTT	CASRPGDRGHTEAFF
TRBV5-6	NA	TRBJ1-2	TRBD1	TGTGCCAGCAGCGATCGGGACAGGGTTTTTTCTAACTATGGCTACACCTTC	CASSDRDRVFSNYGYTF
TRBV28	NA	TRBJ1-2	NA	TGTGCCAGCAGAGGCGCAGGAGGAAACTTTGGCTACACCTTC	CASRGAGGNFGYTF
TRBV6-5	few	TRBJ2-1	TRBD2	TGTGCCAGCGGCCGACTAGCCGACAATGAGCAGTTCTTC	CASGRLADNEQFF
TRBV7-3	NA	TRBJ2-2	TRBD2	TGTGCCAGCAGCCCTGGGACTAGCGGGGCCGGGGAGCTGTTTTTT	CASSPGTSGAGELFF
TRBV4-1	NA	TRBJ1-5	NA	TGCGCCAGCAGCCTAAGTGGGGGGAGCAATCAGCCCCAGCATTTT	CASSLSGGSNQPQHF
TRBV5-1	NA	TRBJ1-3	TRBD1	TGCGCCAGCAGCTTAAGACAGGGGGCCGTCTTTCGCGGAAACACCATATATTTT	CASSLRQGAVFRGNTIYF
TRBV7-6	NA	TRBJ1-3	TRBD1	TGTGCCAGCAGCTCGGGACAGGGAGGAAACACCATATATTTT	CASSSGQGGNTIYF
TRBV28	NA	TRBJ2-5	NA	TGTGCCAGCAGCGACACGGGGGGCCGGTCACGGGAGACCCAGTACTTC	CASSDTGGRSRETQYF
TRBV12-5	NA	TRBJ1-1	NA	TGTGCTAGTGGTTTGGCTTCAGGGGACACTGAAGCTTTCTTT	CASGLASGDTEAFF
TRBV5-1	NA	TRBJ1-1	NA	TGCGCCAGCAGCCCCGGACACGGGAACACTGAAGCTTTCTTT	CASSPGHGNTEAFF
TRBV6-5	NA	TRBJ2-5	TRBD2	TGTGCCAGCAGTTACTCGGGGGGGAAACAAGAGACCCAGTACTTC	CASSYSGGKQETQYF
TRBV5-1	few	TRBJ2-3	TRBD1	TGCGCCAGCAGCTTCCGGCCTGCACAGCAGGGGGCTTATGATACGCAGTATTTT	CASSFRPAQQGAYDTQYF
TRBV19	NA	TRBJ1-5	TRBD1	TGTGCCAGTAGTATAGGACAGGGGAATCAGCCCCAGCATTTT	CASSIGQGNQPQHF
TRBV18	few	TRBJ2-7	NA	TGTGCCAGCTCACCATTGGCGGACACTACCTACGAGCAGTACTTC	CASSPLADTTYEQYF
TRBV25-1	NA	TRBJ2-2	TRBD1	TGTGCCAGCAGTGGGGACAGGCCCGGGGAGCTGTTTTTT	CASSGDRPGELFF